This T cell receptor beta chain stems from a study of cytomegalovirus exposure and HLA in healthy donors. Profiling relied on immunoSEQ multiplex PCR, and the TCRdb table lists in-frame clones only, not all of them. Seen here are roughly 250,000 clones, around 87% observed once, and the top ten hold roughly 0.4%. Study results and caveats: Reports indicated that the classifier achieved high specificity and sensitivity in diagnosing cytomegalovirus status.

V lost 2 bases and J lost 5; bases outside the gene matches: 6. CDR1 SGHRS and CDR2 YFSETQ come from the germline V gene. CDR3 length equals 15 residues. Turning to this clone: What it recognizes is unknown.

The sequenced sample consisted of PBMCs. This chain joins TRBV5-1 and TRBJ2-5, with 10 bases lining up with TRBD2. This clonotype was sampled from a woman aged 18-29 years in good health and CMV-seronegative. The CDR3 sequence is CASSFGLAERETQYF. The CDR3 DNA reads TGCGCCAGCAGCTTTGGACTAGCGGAGAGGGAGACCCAGTACTTC.